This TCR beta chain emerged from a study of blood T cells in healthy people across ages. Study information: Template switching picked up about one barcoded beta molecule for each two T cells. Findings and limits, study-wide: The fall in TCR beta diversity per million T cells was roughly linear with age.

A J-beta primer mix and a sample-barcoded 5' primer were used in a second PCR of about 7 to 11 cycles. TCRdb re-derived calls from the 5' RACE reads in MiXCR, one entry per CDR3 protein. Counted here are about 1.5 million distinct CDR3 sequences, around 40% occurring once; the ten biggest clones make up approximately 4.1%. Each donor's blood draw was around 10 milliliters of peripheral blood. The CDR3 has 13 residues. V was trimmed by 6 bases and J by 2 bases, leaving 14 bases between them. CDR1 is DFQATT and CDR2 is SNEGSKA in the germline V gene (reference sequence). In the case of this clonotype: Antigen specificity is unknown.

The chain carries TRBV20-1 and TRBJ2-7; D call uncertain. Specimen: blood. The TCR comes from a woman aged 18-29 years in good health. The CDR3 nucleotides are TGCAGTGCCGCCCGTCGGACCCCCTACGAGCAGTACTTC. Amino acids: CSAARRTPYEQYF.